This TCR beta chain is drawn from a study of blood T cell repertoires in COVID-19. The overall study: Specimens from acute and convalescent COVID-19 originated in the United States, Italy and Spain.

Clones were sequenced by immunoSEQ multiplex PCR, and TCRdb holds only the in-frame ones, with some missing. The sample carries some 97,000 clones, around nine tenths recorded once. Sequenced sample: peripheral blood. The sequence was collected from a man aged 45-65 years with acute or convalescent COVID-19.

CDR3 protein: CAISERGLSYEQYF. CDR3 in DNA: TGTGCCATCAGTGAGCGGGGGTTGAGCTACGAGCAGTACTTC. The chain is built from TRBV10-3 and TRBJ2-7, with a possible D match to TRBD2 (6 bases). Germline values: CDR1 ENHRY, CDR2 SYGVKD. The CDR3 consists of 14 residues. V was pared by 2 bases and J by 3 bases, with 11 bases between.